Shown below are 2 T cell receptor beta chains from a single sample sequenced in a study of blood T cell repertoires in COVID-19. Data came from immunoSEQ multiplex PCR; TCRdb stores just in-frame clones and leaves some out. The sample lists about 200,000 clones, just under 85% occurring once. The sequencing input was peripheral blood. These receptors were obtained from a man in his sixties with COVID-19, enrolled during active disease.

The chain recombines TRBV29-1 with TRBJ1-4; possible D gene TRBD1, 5 bases. The CDR3 totals 14 residues. Germline lookup yields CDR1 SQVTM and CDR2 ANQGSEA. Trimming shortened V by 4 bases and J by 0 bases, and 9 bases separated the two germline ends. CDR3 residues: CSVAGVATNEKLFF. CDR3 nucleotides: TGCAGCGTTGCGGGGGTTGCAACTAATGAAAAACTGTTTTTT.

This chain's CDR3 is CASSLVRGVTEAFF. In DNA, the CDR3 is TGCGCCAGCAGCTTGGTCAGGGGGGTCACTGAAGCTTTCTTT. The rearrangement uses TRBV5-1 and TRBJ1-1; 7 positions agree with TRBD1. In germline, CDR1 is SGHRS, CDR2 YFSETQ. This CDR3 has 14 residues. J gave up 4 bases and V 0 bases, and 3 bases lay outside the gene matches.